This passage covers 32 T cell receptor beta chains from one sample sequenced in a study of shared clonotypes between healthy human individuals. Selected positively for CCR7 and CD45RO-negative, naive CD8 cells excluded terminally differentiated effector memory CD45RA+ cells. The repertoire was sequenced with immunoSEQ multiplex PCR; TCRdb's copy has only in-frame clones and lacks some. There are about 2 million clones in the sample; roughly 95% occur only once, and 0.9% to 1.5% lies in the top ten. Sample: naive CD8+ T cells sorted from blood. The receptor set was obtained from a man between 18 and 29 years old in good health.

To note about this clone: The identical CDR3 is also encoded by other nucleotide sequences in the sample. The chain combines TRBV30 with TRBJ2-2; D not certain. Germline V lookup: CDR1 GTSNPN, CDR2 SVGIG (reference sequence). The CDR3 loop spans 11 amino acids. V shed 0 bases and J shed 8 bases, with 4 bases lying between them. CDR3 loop: CAWSVRGELFF. In nucleotides, the CDR3 is TGTGCCTGGAGTGTACGGGGGGAGCTGTTTTTT.

This chain joins TRBV27 and TRBJ2-1, with D perhaps matching TRBD2 (6 bases). CDR3 length: 11 residues. CDR1 is MNHEY, CDR2 SMNVEV, per germline (reference sequence). The germline V and J ends were trimmed by 3 bases and 13 bases, with 10 bases remaining between them. CDR3 sequence (DNA): TGTGCCAGCAGTTTCCGGGAGCTCCAGTTCTTC. Its translation is CASSFRELQFF.

The V call is TRBV9, the J call TRBJ1-6; TRBD1 aligns across 7 bases. The germline gives CDR1 SGDLS, CDR2 YYNGEE. This CDR3 contains 16 residues. V dropped 1 base and J dropped 7; count of bases not matched to a gene: 8. CDR3 protein: CASSVSGTASNSPLHF. DNA of the CDR3: TGTGCCAGCAGCGTATCCGGGACAGCGAGCAATTCACCCCTCCACTTT.

The chain carries TRBV27 and TRBJ2-7, with 13 bases identical to TRBD2. Trimming took 6 bases from V and 6 from J; bases not matched to a gene: 8. The CDR3 loop spans 15 amino acids. Germline V gene data show CDR1 as MNHEY and CDR2 as SMNVEV (reference sequence). CDR3 region: CASRGTSGTMGEQYF. The CDR3 DNA reads TGTGCCAGCAGAGGGACTAGCGGGACGATGGGCGAGCAGTACTTC.

The rearrangement uses TRBV9 and TRBJ1-2, with D unresolved. Germline CDR1 is SGDLS and CDR2 is YYNGEE. V was trimmed by 1 base and J by 5 bases, leaving 9 bases between them. The CDR3 covers 13 residues. CDR3 in DNA: TGTGCCAGCAGCGTACAGGATGGATATGGCTACACCTTC. It yields the protein CASSVQDGYGYTF.

The table lists this clone with a count of one. The chain couples TRBV28 to TRBJ2-1; D uncertain. CDR1 is MDHEN and CDR2 is SYDVKM in the germline V gene. CDR3 length: 16 residues. V lost 1 base to trimming and J lost 0 bases, with 10 bases between them. CDR3 DNA sequence: TGTGCCAGCAGTTTATCCGCCGGAAGCTCCTACAATGAGCAGTTCTTC. This translates into CASSLSAGSSYNEQFF.

The rearrangement joins TRBV5-6 to TRBJ2-3; TRBD2 matches 12 bases. V lost 1 base and J lost 2; bases outside the gene matches: 5. This CDR3 spans 17 amino acids. Germline CDR1 is SGHDT and CDR2 is YYEEEE. The CDR3 region has the DNA TGTGCCAGCAGCTTGTGGGCTAGCGGGAGGGACACAGATACGCAGTATTTT. This encodes CASSLWASGRDTDTQYF.

The CDR3 reads CASRTLLAPETQYF. The CDR3 DNA reads TGTGCCAGCCGAACGCTACTAGCCCCAGAGACCCAGTACTTC. The chain joins TRBV27 to TRBJ2-5; D might be TRBD2 (6 bases). The germline V gene encodes CDR1 MNHEY and CDR2 SMNVEV (reference sequence). The CDR3 loop spans 14 amino acids. Trimming shortened V by 8 bases and J by 4 bases, and 17 bases separated the two germline ends.

The chain carries TRBV9 and TRBJ2-7; tentative D call: TRBD1 (5 bases). Germline V gene sequence: CDR1 SGDLS, CDR2 YYNGEE. The CDR3 consists of 14 residues. The V and J ends lost 0 bases and 4 bases respectively, with 11 bases between them. The CDR3 DNA is TGTGCCAGCAGCGTAGGTAAAGGGGTTTACGAGCAGTACTTC. Its protein is CASSVGKGVYEQYF.

The gene calls are TRBV29-1 and TRBJ2-7; D possibly corresponds to TRBD2 (5 bases). Trimming took 4 bases from V and 4 from J, leaving 11 bases between them. CDR3 length: 12 residues. The germline gives CDR1 SQVTM, CDR2 ANQGSEA. The CDR3 protein is CSVAGGVYEQYF. For the CDR3, the DNA is TGCAGCGTTGCCGGAGGCGTTTACGAGCAGTACTTC.

The CDR3 region has the DNA TGTGCCAGCAGAACGCGGCTCGGACAGTCCTATGGCTACACCTTC. Its translation is CASRTRLGQSYGYTF. The chain combines TRBV6-6 with TRBJ1-2; TRBD1 is a possible D gene (6 bases). Germline CDR1 MNHNY, CDR2 SVGAGI (reference sequence). The CDR3 is 15 residues long. V lost 6 bases and J lost 4, with 18 bases in between.

This sequence joins TRBV4-3 and TRBJ1-6, with D unclear. Germline-derived CDR1 and CDR2 are LGHNA and YSLEER. This CDR3 contains 16 residues. Trimming took off 0 bases at V and 7 bases at J, with 13 bases between the two ends. The CDR3 spells CASSQDRMATNSPLHF. CDR3 nucleotides: TGCGCCAGCAGCCAAGATCGGATGGCAACCAATTCACCCCTCCACTTT.

In DNA, the CDR3 is TGTGCCAGCAACTGGCAGGGGCATTCACCCCTCCACTTT. This gives the protein CASNWQGHSPLHF. The chain recombines TRBV6-6 with TRBJ1-6, with a possible D match to TRBD1 (6 bases). With 7 bases removed from V and 8 bases from J, the gap between germline ends came to 12 bases. The CDR3 consists of 13 residues. Germline V CDR1 and CDR2: MNHNY, SVGAGI (reference sequence).

Regarding this clone: This sample includes further DNA sequences coding for the same CDR3. The J gene is TRBJ1-1, the V gene TRBV28; D is undetermined. CDR1 and CDR2 from the germline V gene are MDHEN and SYDVKM. The CDR3 totals 12 residues. Between the trimmed V and J ends, which lost 3 bases and 3 bases, there was a span of 5 bases. CDR3 DNA: TGTGCCAGCAGTTTTGCGGACACTGAAGCTTTCTTT. Amino acids: CASSFADTEAFF.

A note on this clone: Distinct nucleotide sequences in the sample also encode this CDR3. This rearrangement joins TRBV27 to TRBJ2-7; TRBD2 aligns across 8 bases. The length of the CDR3 is 14 residues. From germline, CDR1 is MNHEY and CDR2 SMNVEV (reference sequence). The trim removed 2 bases at V and 3 bases at J, leaving 3 bases unmatched. The CDR3 is CASSLSLAGYEQYF. CDR3 sequence (DNA): TGTGCCAGCAGTTTAAGTCTAGCGGGCTACGAGCAGTACTTC.

The rearrangement links TRBV6-5 to TRBJ1-6, with D uncertain. The germline V and J ends were trimmed by 0 bases and 3 bases, with 9 bases remaining between them. There are 16 residues in the CDR3. Germline assignment: CDR1 MNHEY and CDR2 SVGAGI. CDR3 nucleotides: TGTGCCAGCAGTTACTCCCCAGGCCTCTATAATTCACCCCTCCACTTT. Encoded protein: CASSYSPGLYNSPLHF.

The chain recombines TRBV5-4 with TRBJ2-3; 10 bases are a match to TRBD2. J was trimmed by 1 base and V by 5 bases; bases with no gene match: 4. This CDR3 has 15 amino acids. Germline V gives CDR1 SGHNT, CDR2 YYREEE (reference sequence). The CDR3 DNA is TGTGCCAGCAGGTCTACTAGCGGGGGCACAGATACGCAGTATTTT. Encoded protein: CASRSTSGGTDTQYF.

In the case of this clone: Other DNA sequences within the sample encode an identical CDR3. The J gene is TRBJ1-1, the V gene TRBV19; no firm D call. Germline V gives CDR1 LNHDA, CDR2 SQIVND (reference sequence). The CDR3 is 12 residues long. V lost 5 bases and J lost 3, with 7 bases in between. The CDR3: CASSWGDTEAFF. CDR3 coding DNA: TGTGCCAGTAGTTGGGGAGACACTGAAGCTTTCTTT.

This clone has only a few counts. This sequence joins TRBV27 and TRBJ2-2; D remains ambiguous. With 4 bases removed from V and 4 bases from J, the gap between germline ends came to 4 bases. In germline, CDR1 is MNHEY, CDR2 SMNVEV (reference sequence). The CDR3 extends over 12 amino acids. This chain's CDR3 is CASSYPTGELFF. CDR3 DNA sequence: TGTGCCAGCAGTTACCCCACCGGGGAGCTGTTTTTT.

Of note for this clone: The sample carries other DNA sequences with the same CDR3. The V gene is TRBV7-9, the J gene TRBJ2-7; 7 bases are shared with TRBD1. Germline lookup yields CDR1 SEHNR and CDR2 FQNEAQ (reference sequence). This CDR3 region has 15 residues. V lost 0 bases and J lost 3; bases outside the gene matches: 5. The CDR3 here is CASSLAQGTRYEQYF. The CDR3 nucleotides are TGTGCCAGCAGCTTAGCACAGGGGACGCGCTACGAGCAGTACTTC.

On this clone itself: Distinct nucleotide sequences in the sample also encode this CDR3. The chain carries TRBV5-1 and TRBJ2-7; D might be TRBD2 (6 bases). The germline V gene has CDR1 SGHRS and CDR2 YFSETQ. Trimming pared 0 bases from V and 4 bases from J, leaving 11 bases between. This CDR3 has 14 residues. CDR3 coding DNA: TGCGCCAGCAGCTTGGCCGGAGGGTATTACGAGCAGTACTTC. Protein sequence: CASSLAGGYYEQYF.

This sequence joins TRBV5-1 and TRBJ2-1, with 9 bases aligning to TRBD2. This CDR3 region has 15 residues. The V gene end was trimmed by 0 bases and the J gene end by 10 bases; junction bases not matched to a gene: 8. CDR1 and CDR2 (germline): SGHRS, YFSETQ. CDR3 sequence: CASSLAFDSGGEQFF. CDR3 nucleotides: TGCGCCAGCAGCTTGGCCTTCGATAGCGGGGGAGAGCAGTTCTTC.

This chain uses TRBV27 with TRBJ1-4; TRBD1 is a possible D gene (6 bases). Trimming cost V 10 bases and J 0 bases, with 12 bases left between them. CDR3 length: 14 residues. Germline V CDR1 and CDR2: MNHEY, SMNVEV (reference sequence). The DNA for the CDR3 is TGTGCCACCCGGGGGCCTGCAACTAATGAAAAACTGTTTTTT. Protein sequence: CATRGPATNEKLFF.

This chain connects TRBV27 to TRBJ1-2; D remains ambiguous. Germline-derived CDR1 and CDR2 are MNHEY and SMNVEV (reference sequence). The CDR3 extends over 13 amino acids. V lost 3 bases and J lost 4, with 9 bases in between. The CDR3 is CASSFAASYGYTF. In nucleotides, the CDR3 is TGTGCCAGCAGTTTCGCAGCCTCCTATGGCTACACCTTC.

This chain links TRBV15 with TRBJ2-3, with D unclear. The CDR3 runs to 15 residues. CDR1 and CDR2 from the germline V gene are LNHNV and YYDKDF (reference sequence). V was trimmed by 1 base and J by 4 bases, leaving 12 bases between them. CDR3 sequence: CATSRVGEYADTQYF. For the CDR3, the DNA is TGTGCCACCAGCAGAGTCGGCGAATACGCAGATACGCAGTATTTT.

This rearrangement joins TRBV4-2 to TRBJ2-5, with TRBD2 matching over 11 bases. CDR3 length equals 17 residues. The junction had 9 bases not matched to a gene; V was cut back by 1 base and J by 5 bases. CDR1 is LGHNA, CDR2 YNFKEQ, per germline. CDR3 nucleotide sequence: TGTGCCAGCAGCCAAGTTTTTAGCGGGGGGGCAGGGGAGACCCAGTACTTC. Translation gives CASSQVFSGGAGETQYF.

The chain combines TRBV21-1 with TRBJ2-1; the table assigns TRBD2, which was not confirmed against the DNA. TRBV21-1 is shown as a pseudogene. The CDR3 has 16 residues. The CDR3 DNA sequence: TGTGCCAGCAGCAAATCACCGGGAGCGTCCTACAATGAGCAGTTCTTC. Protein sequence: CASSKSPGASYNEQFF.

The genes are TRBV5-1 and TRBJ2-2; 10 positions match TRBD2. The CDR3 extends over 18 amino acids. Germline assignment: CDR1 SGHRS and CDR2 YFSETQ. The J segment lost 1 base and the V segment lost 7 bases, leaving 13 bases of the junction unmatched. CDR3 loop: CASLLGSSGSRNTGELFF. CDR3 DNA sequence: TGCGCCAGCCTACTCGGGTCTAGCGGGAGTCGGAACACCGGGGAGCTGTTTTTT.

The chain recombines TRBV7-9 with TRBJ2-7; perhaps TRBD2 as D (6 bases). Germline V gene lookup returns CDR1 SEHNR and CDR2 FQNEAQ (reference sequence). V dropped 3 bases and J dropped 7 bases, with 16 bases sitting between them. There are 14 residues in the CDR3. The CDR3 coding sequence is TGTGCCAGCAGCTTGTGGGAGGACCTGTCTGAGCAGTACTTC. Its translation: CASSLWEDLSEQYF.

In its sample, this clone was seen once. This sequence joins TRBV9 and TRBJ1-3; no definite D call. There are 16 residues in the CDR3. Germline V gene lookup returns CDR1 SGDLS and CDR2 YYNGEE. V lost 0 bases and J 8 bases, leaving 18 bases between the germline ends. CDR3 DNA: TGTGCCAGCAGCGTAGTTGACAACCTCCCCGGGGACACCATATATTTT. Its protein is CASSVVDNLPGDTIYF.

The chain links TRBV5-1 to TRBJ2-2, with 8 positions matching TRBD1. V was pared by 2 bases and J by 3 bases, with 6 bases of the junction left unmatched. The V gene's germline CDR1 is SGHRS and CDR2 YFSETQ. This CDR3 spans 16 amino acids. The CDR3 DNA reads TGCGCCAGCAGCTTCGACAGGGGTATCGACACCGGGGAGCTGTTTTTT. Its translation: CASSFDRGIDTGELFF.

DNA for the CDR3: TGCGCCAGCAGCCATGCTTTAGGGACAGGGGGCTTAGTCCACGAGCAGTACTTC. Residues: CASSHALGTGGLVHEQYF. This sequence joins TRBV4-1 and TRBJ2-7, with 12 bases lining up with TRBD1. V trimming: 3 bases; J trimming: 5 bases; junction bases outside the gene matches: 14. CDR1 and CDR2 (germline): MGHRA, YSYEKL. CDR3 length equals 18 residues.